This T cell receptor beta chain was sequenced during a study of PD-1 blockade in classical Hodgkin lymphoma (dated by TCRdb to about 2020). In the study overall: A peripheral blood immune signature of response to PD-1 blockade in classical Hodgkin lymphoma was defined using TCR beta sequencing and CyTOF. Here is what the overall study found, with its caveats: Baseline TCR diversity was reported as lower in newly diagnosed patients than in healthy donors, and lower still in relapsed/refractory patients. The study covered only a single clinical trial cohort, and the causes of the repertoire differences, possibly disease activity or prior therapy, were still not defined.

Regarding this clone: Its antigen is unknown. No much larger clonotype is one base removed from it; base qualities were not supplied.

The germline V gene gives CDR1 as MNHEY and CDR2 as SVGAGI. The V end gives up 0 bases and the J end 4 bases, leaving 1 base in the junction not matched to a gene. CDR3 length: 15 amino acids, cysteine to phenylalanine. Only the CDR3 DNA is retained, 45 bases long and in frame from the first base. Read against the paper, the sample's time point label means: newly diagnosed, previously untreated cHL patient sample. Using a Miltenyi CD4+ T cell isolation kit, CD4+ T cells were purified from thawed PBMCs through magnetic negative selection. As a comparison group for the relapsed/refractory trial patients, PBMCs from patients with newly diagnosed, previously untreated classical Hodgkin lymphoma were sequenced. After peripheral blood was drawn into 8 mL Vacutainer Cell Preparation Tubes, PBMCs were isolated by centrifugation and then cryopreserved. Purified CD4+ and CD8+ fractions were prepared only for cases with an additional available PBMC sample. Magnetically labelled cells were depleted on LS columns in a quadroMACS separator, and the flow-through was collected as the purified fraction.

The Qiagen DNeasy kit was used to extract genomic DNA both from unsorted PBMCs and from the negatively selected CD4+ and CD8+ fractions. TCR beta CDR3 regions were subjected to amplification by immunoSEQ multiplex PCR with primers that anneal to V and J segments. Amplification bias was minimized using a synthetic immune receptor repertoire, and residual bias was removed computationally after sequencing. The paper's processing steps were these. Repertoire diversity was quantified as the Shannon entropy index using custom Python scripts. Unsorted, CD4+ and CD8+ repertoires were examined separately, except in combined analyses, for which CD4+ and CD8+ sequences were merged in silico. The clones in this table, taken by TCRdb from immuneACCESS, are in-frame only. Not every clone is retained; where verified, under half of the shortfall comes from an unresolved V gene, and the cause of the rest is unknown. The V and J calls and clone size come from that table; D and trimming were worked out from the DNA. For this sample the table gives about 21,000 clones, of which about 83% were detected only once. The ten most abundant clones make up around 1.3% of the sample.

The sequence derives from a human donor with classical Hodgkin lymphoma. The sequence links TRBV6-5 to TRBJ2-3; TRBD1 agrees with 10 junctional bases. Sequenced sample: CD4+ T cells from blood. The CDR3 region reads CASSYSGQGSDTQYF. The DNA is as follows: TGTGCCAGCAGTTACTCGGGACAGGGGTCAGATACGCAGTATTTT.